Listed below are T cell receptor beta chains from one sample, sequenced in a study of circulating CD8 cells and anti-PD-1 response in melanoma. TCRdb re-called the reads through MiXCR, storing one row per CDR3 protein. The sample lists around 200 distinct CDR3 sequences, about 12% occurring once. Sequenced here: CD8+ T cells from PBMCs, sampled at baseline or after one month of anti-PD-1 therapy (not recorded which). The receptor set was obtained from a human donor with melanoma. The CDR3 runs from the conserved cysteine through the conserved F or W. D genes are given only for firm matches. Sizes are listed as once, few, many or a size class.

TRBV29-1	TRBJ1-2	.	large	CSVDEGSYGYTF	TGCAGCGTTGATGAGGGGAGCTATGGCTACACCTTC
TRBV19	TRBJ2-7	TRBD1	large	CASTPTGGIYEQYF	TGTGCCAGTACTCCGACAGGGGGAATATACGAGCAGTACTTC
TRBV7-2	TRBJ2-7	.	large	CASSPHNPRTGEQYF	TGTGCCAGCAGCCCCCACAACCCCCGTACGGGGGAGCAGTACTTC
TRBV5-8	TRBJ2-1	.	once	CASSYDKGGQNEQFF	TGTGCCAGCAGTTATGACAAAGGCGGACAAAATGAGCAGTTCTTC
TRBV24-1	TRBJ2-1	.	large	CATSDLGREVEQFF	TGTGCCACCAGTGATTTGGGCAGGGAGGTTGAGCAGTTCTTC
TRBV7-9	TRBJ2-7	.	medium-sized	CAIGGGTTYEQYF	TGTGCCATCGGGGGAGGGACAACCTACGAGCAGTACTTC
TRBV20-1	TRBJ1-3	TRBD1	large	CSASGTVGNTIYF	TGCAGTGCTAGTGGGACAGTCGGAAACACCATATATTTT
TRBV19	TRBJ1-1	.	medium-sized	CAGIDGLNTEAFF	TGTGCCGGTATCGACGGGTTGAACACTGAAGCTTTCTTT